Following are 23 T cell receptor beta chains from one sample sequenced in a study of blood T cell repertoires in COVID-19. Assay used: immunoSEQ multiplex PCR; TCRdb lists only in-frame clones, some missing. The sample records tens of thousands of clones, roughly three quarters being singletons. Sequencing was done on a sample of peripheral blood. These receptors all stem from a woman aged 60-75 years with acute or convalescent COVID-19.

The chain links TRBV18 to TRBJ1-1, with 8 bases identical to TRBD1. Germline assignment: CDR1 KGHSH and CDR2 LQKENI. V was clipped by 5 bases and J by 4 bases; unmatched bases: 3. The CDR3 extends over 13 amino acids. The CDR3 nucleotides are TGTGCCAGCTCATGGACAGGGTCCACTGAAGCTTTCTTT. Translation gives CASSWTGSTEAFF. The whole variable domain, filled in from reference TRBV18 and TRBJ1-1, reads NAGVMQNPRHLVRRRGQEARLRCSPMKGHSHVYWYRQLPEEGLKFMVYLQKENIIDESGMPKERFSAEFPKEGPSILRIQQVVRGDSAAYFCASSWTGSTEAFFGQGTRLTVV.

V gene TRBV28 combines with J gene TRBJ1-5; D remains unclear. Germline CDR1 reads MDHEN; CDR2 reads SYDVKM. The CDR3 totals 12 residues. V gave up 2 bases and J gave up 7 bases, with 6 bases separating them. CDR3 in amino acids: CASSLPVQPQHF. The CDR3 DNA reads TGTGCCAGCAGTTTACCAGTGCAGCCCCAGCATTTT.

The rearrangement uses TRBV4-1 and TRBJ2-3, with 7 bases aligning to TRBD2. The germline V gene has CDR1 MGHRA and CDR2 YSYEKL. The length of the CDR3 is 15 residues. With V trimmed by 2 bases and J by 4 bases, 6 bases remained unmatched. CDR3 in DNA: TGCGCCAGCAGCCAAACGGGGGGACGACCAGATACGCAGTATTTT. As protein: CASSQTGGRPDTQYF.

V and J are TRBV5-1 and TRBJ1-4; a weak D match, TRBD1 (5 bases). The germline gives CDR1 SGHRS, CDR2 YFSETQ. The CDR3 runs 17 residues. Trimming shortened V by 0 bases and J by 0 bases, and 12 bases separated the two germline ends. This CDR3 reads CASSLAGGDATNEKLFF. CDR3 nucleotides: TGCGCCAGCAGCTTGGCCGGGGGGGATGCAACTAATGAAAAACTGTTTTTT.

This clone occurred once. The J gene is TRBJ2-3, the V gene TRBV7-8; a weak D match, TRBD1 (6 bases). V gave up 5 bases and J gave up 11 bases, with 14 bases separating them. Per the germline V gene, CDR1 is SGHVS and CDR2 is FQNEAQ. The CDR3 is made up of 12 amino acids. The CDR3 DNA follows: TGTGCCAGCAGCCCAGGACAGTGGATGCAGTATTTT. Translating it yields CASSPGQWMQYF. The complete variable domain, with remaining parts taken from reference TRBV7-8 and TRBJ2-3, reads GAGVSQSPRYKVAKRGQDVALRCDPISGHVSLFWYQQALGQGPEFLTYFQNEAQLDKSGLPSDRFFAERPEGSVSTLKIQRTQQEDSAVYLCASSPGQWMQYFGPGTRLTVL.

This chain joins TRBV11-1 and TRBJ2-1, with a weak D call TRBD1 (6 bases). CDR1 SGHAT and CDR2 FQDESV come from the germline V gene (reference sequence). V was pared by 2 bases and J by 0 bases, with 11 bases between. The CDR3 runs 16 residues. The DNA of the CDR3 is TGTGCCAGCAGCTTATTCCAGGGGAGCTCCTACAATGAGCAGTTCTTC. This gives the protein CASSLFQGSSYNEQFF.

This chain links TRBV6-2 or TRBV6-3 with TRBJ2-1; 8 bases map to TRBD1. V lost 2 bases, J lost 4 bases, and 7 bases stayed unmatched. This CDR3 has 16 residues. Per germline, CDR1 MNHEY and CDR2 SVGEGT. CDR3 nucleotide sequence: TGTGCCAGCAGTTACGGCCCCAGGGGGCAGTACAATGAGCAGTTCTTC. This gives the protein CASSYGPRGQYNEQFF.

The rearrangement uses TRBV18 and TRBJ2-7, with D possibly being TRBD1 (6 bases). V was pared by 0 bases and J by 5 bases, with 11 bases between. The CDR3 contains 14 residues. Germline CDR1 reads KGHSH; CDR2 reads LQKENI. In nucleotides, the CDR3 is TGTGCCAGCTCACCACCGGGGGCAATGAACGAGCAGTACTTC. Translation gives CASSPPGAMNEQYF.

V gene TRBV27 combines with J gene TRBJ1-6; no firm D call. V was pared by 6 bases and J by 0 bases, with 15 bases between. The CDR3 spans 17 residues. Looked up from germline, CDR1 is MNHEY and CDR2 is SMNVEV (reference sequence). CDR3 loop: CASSIEASNSYNSPLHF. The DNA for the CDR3 is TGTGCCAGCAGCATAGAGGCGTCGAACTCCTATAATTCACCCCTCCACTTT.

The chain uses TRBV18 and TRBJ1-1; TRBD1 aligns across 9 bases. This CDR3 comprises 15 residues. With V trimmed by 6 bases and J by 5 bases, 10 bases remained unmatched. Germline V gene lookup returns CDR1 KGHSH and CDR2 LQKENI. This CDR3 reads CASSPTTGGGTEAFF. CDR3 nucleotides: TGTGCCAGCTCGCCGACAACAGGGGGCGGAACTGAAGCTTTCTTT. Based on the CDR3 plus reference TRBV18 and TRBJ1-1, the full variable domain is NAGVMQNPRHLVRRRGQEARLRCSPMKGHSHVYWYRQLPEEGLKFMVYLQKENIIDESGMPKERFSAEFPKEGPSILRIQQVVRGDSAAYFCASSPTTGGGTEAFFGQGTRLTVV.

The chain recombines TRBV11-2 with TRBJ2-2, with D maybe TRBD1 (5 bases). Trimming pared 4 bases from V and 5 bases from J, leaving 8 bases between. CDR3 length: 13 amino acids. The germline CDR1 and CDR2 sequences are SGHAT and FQNNGV. This CDR3 reads CASSSPGTGELFF. Here the CDR3 DNA reads TGTGCCAGCAGCTCGCCAGGGACCGGGGAGCTGTTTTTT.

The CDR3 spells CASSGGTAKLPLHF. CDR3 nucleotide sequence: TGTGCCAGCAGTGGCGGGACGGCTAAGCTACCCCTCCACTTT. V usage is TRBV2 and J usage is TRBJ1-6, with TRBD1 as a possible D gene (5 bases). CDR3 length: 14 amino acids. V lost 4 bases, J lost 12 bases, and 16 bases lay in between. Germline CDR1 SNHLY, CDR2 FYNNEI.

The genes are TRBV30 and TRBJ1-2; D is unresolved. Germline CDR1 is GTSNPN and CDR2 is SVGIG (reference sequence). The CDR3 spans 10 residues. Trimming took 2 bases from V and 8 from J, leaving 6 bases between them. As DNA, the CDR3 is TGTGCCTGGAGTCCGGTCGGCTACACCTTC. Its protein product is CAWSPVGYTF.

The J gene is TRBJ1-4, the V gene TRBV3-1 (or the pseudogene TRBV3-2), with 7 bases lining up with TRBD1. CDR1 is LGHDT and CDR2 is YNNKEL in the germline V gene (reference sequence). After removal of 5 bases from V and 2 bases from J, the junction contained 5 bases not matched to a gene. This CDR3 is 15 amino acids long. The CDR3 coding sequence is TGTGCCAGCAGCTCCCGACAGGGCACTAATGAAAAACTGTTTTTT. Its translation: CASSSRQGTNEKLFF.

In its sample, this clone was seen once. Written as DNA, the CDR3 is TGTGCCAGCAGGCCTACTAGGACGGTAGGAAATGAGCAGTTCTTC. It yields the protein CASRPTRTVGNEQFF. This sequence joins TRBV27 and TRBJ2-1, with a possible D match to TRBD2 (5 bases). The V end lost 6 bases, the J end lost 7 bases, and 19 bases lay between the germline ends. Germline assignment: CDR1 MNHEY and CDR2 SMNVEV (reference sequence). The CDR3 is 15 residues long.

V gene TRBV5-1 combines with J gene TRBJ1-1, with D possibly being TRBD1 (5 bases). Between the trimmed V and J ends, which lost 2 bases and 3 bases, there was a span of 17 bases. CDR1 and CDR2 from the germline V gene are SGHRS and YFSETQ. There are 16 residues in the CDR3. The CDR3 region is CASSLSNRLPYTEAFF. CDR3 in DNA: TGCGCCAGCAGCTTATCTAACAGGCTACCCTACACTGAAGCTTTCTTT.

The chain joins TRBV6-2 or TRBV6-3 to TRBJ1-5, with 8 nucleotides matching TRBD1. The CDR3 has 19 residues. CDR1 is MNHEY, CDR2 SVGEGT, per germline. Losses at the gene ends were 5 bases for V and 2 bases for J; bases not matched to a gene: 17. DNA for the CDR3: TGTGCCAGCAGTCCAGGACAGGGTGGATCTGTGCATGGCAATCAGCCCCAGCATTTT. Amino acids: CASSPGQGGSVHGNQPQHF.

The chain joins TRBV3-1 (or the pseudogene TRBV3-2) to TRBJ2-7; 9 nucleotides agree with TRBD1. The CDR3 contains 15 residues. Germline CDR1 is LGHDT and CDR2 is YNNKEL (reference sequence). V shed 4 bases, J shed 3 bases, and the junction held 7 bases outside the gene matches. In nucleotides, the CDR3 is TGTGCCAGCAGCCTAAGGGGGACAGGGATCTACGAGCAGTACTTC. Its translation: CASSLRGTGIYEQYF.

The V call is TRBV3-1 (or the pseudogene TRBV3-2), the J call TRBJ1-2; TRBD1 matches at 10 bases. Unmatched junction bases numbered 9, after V lost 4 bases and J lost 4 bases. The germline gives CDR1 LGHDT, CDR2 YNNKEL (reference sequence). The CDR3 has 16 residues. CDR3 bases: TGTGCCAGCAGCCGCGTCCCGACAGGGGGCGCCTATGGCTACACCTTC. Its translation: CASSRVPTGGAYGYTF.

The chain is built from TRBV11-3 and TRBJ2-7, with D tentatively TRBD1 (5 bases). The CDR3 totals 13 residues. Trimming cost V 0 bases and J 6 bases, with 9 bases left between them. Germline assignment: CDR1 SGHNT and CDR2 YENEEA. Here the CDR3 reads CASSLEQDGEQYF. The CDR3 DNA follows: TGTGCCAGCAGCTTAGAACAGGACGGCGAGCAGTACTTC.

This clone was picked up one time. The chain has TRBV5-1 and TRBJ1-5; TRBD1 matches at 7 bases. This CDR3 is built from 16 residues. Per the germline V gene, CDR1 is SGHRS and CDR2 is YFSETQ. The V gene end was trimmed by 1 base and the J gene end by 5 bases; junction bases not matched to a gene: 9. This CDR3 is CASSLNNKGAHQPQHF. CDR3 DNA: TGCGCCAGCAGCTTGAACAATAAGGGGGCCCATCAGCCCCAGCATTTT.

The V call is TRBV11-3, the J call TRBJ2-1; TRBD2 agrees at 7 bases. Germline values: CDR1 SGHNT, CDR2 YENEEA. This CDR3 is 17 amino acids long. V shed 0 bases, J shed 7 bases, and the junction held 12 bases outside the gene matches. The CDR3 DNA follows: TGTGCCAGCAGCTTAGATAAGGAGCGGGGCCTCCAGAATGAGCAGTTCTTC. It codes for CASSLDKERGLQNEQFF. Looking up the rest from reference TRBV11-3 and TRBJ2-1 gives the full variable domain: EAGVVQSPRYKIIEKKQPVAFWCNPISGHNTLYWYLQNLGQGPELLIRYENEEAVDDSQLPKDRFSAERLKGVDSTLKIQPAELGDSAVYLCASSLDKERGLQNEQFFGPGTRLTVL.

This clone was seen more than once but under ten times. The chain carries TRBV4-2 and TRBJ2-7; no firm D call. V dropped 1 base and J dropped 0 bases, with 10 bases sitting between them. The length of the CDR3 is 15 residues. Germline CDR1 and CDR2: LGHNA and YNFKEQ. The DNA for the CDR3 is TGTGCCAGCAGCCAAGGAGACGACTCCTCCTACGAGCAGTACTTC. Its protein product is CASSQGDDSSYEQYF.